A selection of T cell receptor beta chains follows, all from one sample in a study of T-cell reconstitution after alpha-beta-depleted transplantation in children. TCRdb re-called the PCR reads with MiXCR, one entry per CDR3 protein. The sample lists under 450,000 distinct CDR3 sequences, 16% occurring once. This material consisted of PBMCs, mostly from graft donor cells, taken 360 days after TCRalphabeta/CD19-depleted stem cell transplant. The receptors were gathered from a boy under three years old who had a stem cell transplant for Wiskott-Aldrich syndrome, so the T cells may come from the graft donor. Each CDR3 is given with its conserved first and last residue. A D gene is named only where the DNA matches it firmly. Size is omitted from some rows. Given values are once, few, many or a class for expanded clones.

d_gene: -; abundance: -; v_gene: TRBV20-1; len: 13; j_gene: TRBJ1-1; CDR3aa: CSAWTVPNTEAFF; CDR3nt: TGCAGTGCGTGGACAGTACCGAACACTGAAGCTTTCTTT
d_gene: TRBD2; abundance: few; v_gene: TRBV4-1; len: 16; j_gene: TRBJ2-2; CDR3aa: CASSHLAGGWTGELFF; CDR3nt: TGCGCCAGCAGCCACTTAGCGGGGGGCTGGACCGGGGAGCTGTTTTTT
d_gene: TRBD2; abundance: -; v_gene: TRBV29-1; len: 15; j_gene: TRBJ2-5; CDR3aa: CSAGAFGLGQETQYF; CDR3nt: TGCAGCGCTGGTGCCTTTGGACTAGGCCAAGAGACCCAGTACTTC
d_gene: TRBD2; abundance: -; v_gene: TRBV27; len: 15; j_gene: TRBJ2-2; CDR3aa: CASRLSGRGPGELFF; CDR3nt: TGTGCCAGCAGGTTGAGCGGGAGAGGGCCCGGGGAGCTGTTTTTT
d_gene: TRBD2; abundance: few; v_gene: TRBV20-1; len: 14; j_gene: TRBJ2-7; CDR3aa: CSARRPSGIYEQYF; CDR3nt: TGCAGTGCTAGACGGCCTAGCGGAATCTACGAGCAGTACTTC
d_gene: TRBD2; abundance: -; v_gene: TRBV5-5; len: 15; j_gene: TRBJ2-7; CDR3aa: CASSPSGSPAYEQYF; CDR3nt: TGTGCCAGCAGCCCTAGCGGGAGTCCTGCCTACGAGCAGTACTTC
d_gene: TRBD2; abundance: -; v_gene: TRBV27; len: 17; j_gene: TRBJ2-5; CDR3aa: CASSPRLAGGIRETQYF; CDR3nt: TGTGCCAGCAGTCCTCGACTAGCGGGAGGAATTCGGGAGACCCAGTACTTC
d_gene: TRBD1; abundance: -; v_gene: TRBV4-3; len: 14; j_gene: TRBJ2-7; CDR3aa: CASSRGTANYEQYF; CDR3nt: TGCGCCAGCAGCCGTGGGACAGCAAACTACGAGCAGTACTTC
d_gene: -; abundance: -; v_gene: TRBV10-1; len: 14; j_gene: TRBJ2-7; CDR3aa: CASSGSGSGYEQYF; CDR3nt: TGCGCCAGCAGTGGGTCCGGTAGCGGATACGAGCAGTACTTC
d_gene: TRBD2; abundance: few; v_gene: TRBV12-3/TRBV12-4; len: 18; j_gene: TRBJ2-5; CDR3aa: CASSSRTSGSWAKETQYF; CDR3nt: TGTGCCAGCAGTTCCCGGACTAGCGGGAGCTGGGCCAAAGAGACCCAGTACTTC
d_gene: TRBD2; abundance: few; v_gene: TRBV5-1; len: 13; j_gene: TRBJ2-3; CDR3aa: CASRAGEQDTQYF; CDR3nt: TGCGCCAGCAGGGCGGGGGAACAAGATACGCAGTATTTT
d_gene: -; abundance: few; v_gene: TRBV18; len: 13; j_gene: TRBJ2-7; CDR3aa: CASSMGLNGEQYF; CDR3nt: TGTGCCAGCTCAATGGGACTGAACGGCGAGCAGTACTTC
d_gene: -; abundance: few; v_gene: TRBV6-1; len: 13; j_gene: TRBJ1-4; CDR3aa: CATGGTPNEKLFF; CDR3nt: TGTGCCACCGGGGGGACACCAAATGAAAAACTGTTTTTT
d_gene: -; abundance: few; v_gene: TRBV4-1; len: 18; j_gene: TRBJ2-1; CDR3aa: CASSQASGRGRIYNEQFF; CDR3nt: TGCGCCAGCAGCCAAGCATCTGGCCGGGGCCGCATTTACAATGAGCAGTTCTTC
d_gene: TRBD2; abundance: -; v_gene: TRBV7-9; len: 17; j_gene: TRBJ2-3; CDR3aa: CASSQIVTSGRANTQYF; CDR3nt: TGTGCCAGCAGCCAAATTGTGACTAGCGGGAGGGCAAATACGCAGTATTTT
d_gene: -; abundance: few; v_gene: TRBV7-8; len: 16; j_gene: TRBJ2-3; CDR3aa: CASSWDLMGSTDTQYF; CDR3nt: TGTGCCAGCAGCTGGGACTTAATGGGAAGCACAGATACGCAGTATTTT
d_gene: -; abundance: -; v_gene: TRBV30; len: 13; j_gene: TRBJ1-2; CDR3aa: CAWSFGPVRGYTF; CDR3nt: TGTGCCTGGAGTTTCGGGCCCGTTAGGGGCTACACCTTC
d_gene: TRBD1; abundance: -; v_gene: TRBV12-3/TRBV12-4; len: 14; j_gene: TRBJ2-2; CDR3aa: CASSLQGADGELFF; CDR3nt: TGTGCCAGCAGTTTACAGGGGGCTGACGGGGAGCTGTTTTTT
d_gene: -; abundance: -; v_gene: TRBV12-3/TRBV12-4; len: 12; j_gene: TRBJ2-5; CDR3aa: CASSPDGETQYF; CDR3nt: TGTGCCAGCAGTCCGGACGGAGAGACCCAGTACTTC
d_gene: TRBD1; abundance: few; v_gene: TRBV12-3/TRBV12-4; len: 14; j_gene: TRBJ1-2; CDR3aa: CASSSRGEGYGYTF; CDR3nt: TGTGCCAGCAGTTCCAGGGGGGAAGGGTATGGCTACACCTTC
d_gene: -; abundance: -; v_gene: TRBV15; len: 13; j_gene: TRBJ2-7; CDR3aa: CATSMDGKAEQYF; CDR3nt: TGTGCCACCAGCATGGACGGCAAAGCAGAGCAGTACTTC